This is a list of T cell receptor beta chains from one sample in a study of blood T cell repertoires in COVID-19. Method: immunoSEQ multiplex PCR; TCRdb's copy keeps in-frame clones and lacks some. There are a few hundred thousand clones in the sample; more than 85% occur only once, and approximately 2.6% lies in the top ten. Specimen: peripheral blood. The receptor set was obtained from a person under 35 with COVID-19, enrolled during active disease. The CDR3 runs from the conserved cysteine through the conserved F or W. Fields, in order: clone size, V gene, J gene, D gene, CDR3 protein, CDR3 DNA. D genes are given only for firm matches. Some rows have no size entry. The others give once, few or many, or a class for an expanded clone.

clone_size: few
v_call: TRBV24-1
j_call: TRBJ1-2
d_call: TRBD1
cdr3_aa: CATSDAGTGNGYTF
cdr3_nt: TGTGCCACCAGTGACGCGGGGACAGGGAATGGCTACACCTTC

clone_size: NA
v_call: TRBV11-2
j_call: TRBJ2-3
d_call: TRBD2
cdr3_aa: CASSFLAGSADTQYF
cdr3_nt: TGTGCCAGCAGCTTCTTAGCGGGATCAGCAGATACGCAGTATTTT

clone_size: NA
v_call: TRBV4-3
j_call: TRBJ2-2
d_call: NA
cdr3_aa: CASSQDGGLVDTGELFF
cdr3_nt: TGCGCCAGCAGCCAAGATGGAGGCCTCGTGGACACCGGGGAGCTGTTTTTT

clone_size: NA
v_call: TRBV24-1
j_call: TRBJ2-1
d_call: TRBD2
cdr3_aa: CATSDAAARPGLATYNEQFF
cdr3_nt: TGTGCCACCAGTGATGCGGCGGCCCGACCGGGACTAGCGACATACAATGAGCAGTTCTTC

clone_size: NA
v_call: TRBV5-4
j_call: TRBJ1-5
d_call: TRBD1
cdr3_aa: CASSLDRGQPQHF
cdr3_nt: TGTGCCAGCAGCTTGGACAGGGGTCAGCCCCAGCATTTT

clone_size: NA
v_call: TRBV7-9
j_call: TRBJ1-2
d_call: NA
cdr3_aa: CASSLLLGYTF
cdr3_nt: TGTGCCAGCAGCTTACTACTAGGCTACACCTTC

clone_size: once
v_call: TRBV6-5
j_call: TRBJ2-7
d_call: NA
cdr3_aa: CASREDLTRYEQYF
cdr3_nt: TGTGCCAGCAGGGAGGACTTGACCCGCTACGAGCAGTACTTC

clone_size: NA
v_call: TRBV5-6
j_call: TRBJ1-5
d_call: TRBD1
cdr3_aa: CASSLGWGQGNQPQHF
cdr3_nt: TGTGCCAGCAGCTTAGGATGGGGACAGGGTAATCAGCCCCAGCATTTT

clone_size: NA
v_call: TRBV27
j_call: TRBJ1-5
d_call: NA
cdr3_aa: CASSREGLENQPQHF
cdr3_nt: TGTGCCAGCAGTCGGGAGGGACTCGAGAATCAGCCCCAGCATTTT

clone_size: NA
v_call: TRBV6-4
j_call: TRBJ2-3
d_call: TRBD2
cdr3_aa: CASSEGLAGDTQYF
cdr3_nt: TGTGCCAGCAGTGAGGGACTAGCGGGAGATACGCAGTATTTT

clone_size: NA
v_call: TRBV6-4
j_call: TRBJ2-1
d_call: TRBD1
cdr3_aa: CASSIDRGNEQFF
cdr3_nt: TGTGCCAGCAGTATCGACAGGGGTAATGAGCAGTTCTTC

clone_size: NA
v_call: TRBV7-9
j_call: TRBJ1-2
d_call: TRBD1
cdr3_aa: CASSHRQGRGYTF
cdr3_nt: TGTGCCAGCAGCCACAGACAGGGTCGTGGCTACACCTTC

clone_size: NA
v_call: TRBV29-1
j_call: TRBJ2-7
d_call: NA
cdr3_aa: CSVVLAGYEQYF
cdr3_nt: TGCAGCGTTGTACTAGCAGGATACGAGCAGTACTTC

clone_size: NA
v_call: TRBV5-8
j_call: TRBJ1-2
d_call: TRBD1
cdr3_aa: CATMRTGGGGYTF
cdr3_nt: TGTGCCACCATGAGAACAGGGGGCGGTGGCTACACCTTC

clone_size: NA
v_call: TRBV10-3
j_call: TRBJ1-6
d_call: TRBD1
cdr3_aa: CAISEDRVTALHF
cdr3_nt: TGTGCCATCAGTGAGGACAGGGTAACTGCCCTCCACTTT

clone_size: NA
v_call: TRBV28
j_call: TRBJ2-6
d_call: NA
cdr3_aa: CASGGAEPWHAGANVLTF
cdr3_nt: TGTGCCAGCGGCGGAGCAGAGCCCTGGCACGCTGGGGCCAACGTCCTGACTTTC

clone_size: once
v_call: TRBV2
j_call: TRBJ2-5
d_call: NA
cdr3_aa: CASSEYRAETQYF
cdr3_nt: TGTGCCAGCAGTGAATACAGGGCTGAGACCCAGTACTTC

clone_size: NA
v_call: TRBV18
j_call: TRBJ2-3
d_call: TRBD2
cdr3_aa: CASSHGTSGSRDTQYF
cdr3_nt: TGTGCCAGCTCACACGGGACTAGCGGGAGTCGAGATACGCAGTATTTT

clone_size: NA
v_call: TRBV19
j_call: TRBJ1-2
d_call: NA
cdr3_aa: CASSGTTGVYGYTF
cdr3_nt: TGTGCCAGTAGTGGAACGACAGGAGTCTATGGCTACACCTTC

clone_size: NA
v_call: TRBV5-1
j_call: TRBJ1-1
d_call: NA
cdr3_aa: CASTGSLGGNTEAFF
cdr3_nt: TGCGCCAGCACGGGGTCACTCGGGGGGAACACTGAAGCTTTCTTT

clone_size: NA
v_call: TRBV6-2/TRBV6-3
j_call: TRBJ2-2
d_call: TRBD2
cdr3_aa: CASSQEIKLAPKNTGELFF
cdr3_nt: TGTGCCAGCAGTCAAGAAATAAAACTAGCGCCTAAGAACACCGGGGAGCTGTTTTTT

clone_size: NA
v_call: TRBV28
j_call: TRBJ1-1
d_call: NA
cdr3_aa: CASSLRQANTEAFF
cdr3_nt: TGTGCCAGCAGTTTGAGACAGGCAAACACTGAAGCTTTCTTT

clone_size: NA
v_call: TRBV27
j_call: TRBJ2-3
d_call: NA
cdr3_aa: CASSLRRGTQYF
cdr3_nt: TGTGCCAGCAGTTTACGGCGGGGTACGCAGTATTTT

clone_size: NA
v_call: TRBV5-6
j_call: TRBJ2-1
d_call: TRBD2
cdr3_aa: CASSSGTRINEQFF
cdr3_nt: TGTGCCAGCAGCTCCGGGACTAGGATCAATGAGCAGTTCTTC

clone_size: NA
v_call: TRBV2
j_call: TRBJ2-3
d_call: NA
cdr3_aa: CASSDLAPRDTQYF
cdr3_nt: TGTGCCAGCAGTGATTTAGCGCCCAGAGATACGCAGTATTTT

clone_size: NA
v_call: TRBV4-3
j_call: TRBJ2-7
d_call: TRBD1
cdr3_aa: CASSPGTGGSSYEQYF
cdr3_nt: TGCGCCAGCAGCCCTGGGACAGGGGGAAGCTCCTACGAGCAGTACTTC

clone_size: NA
v_call: TRBV2
j_call: TRBJ2-5
d_call: TRBD2
cdr3_aa: CASSEGLAGGQETQYF
cdr3_nt: TGTGCCAGCAGTGAGGGACTAGCGGGAGGGCAGGAGACCCAGTACTTC

clone_size: NA
v_call: TRBV5-1
j_call: TRBJ2-2
d_call: NA
cdr3_aa: CASSESANTGELFF
cdr3_nt: TGCGCCAGCAGCGAGTCTGCGAACACCGGGGAGCTGTTTTTT

clone_size: NA
v_call: TRBV15
j_call: TRBJ1-6
d_call: NA
cdr3_aa: CATSRDRNSPLHF
cdr3_nt: TGTGCCACCAGCAGGGACAGAAATTCACCCCTCCACTTT

clone_size: NA
v_call: TRBV3-1/TRBV3-2
j_call: TRBJ2-2
d_call: TRBD2
cdr3_aa: CASSQTGTSVGELFF
cdr3_nt: TGTGCCAGCAGCCAAACCGGGACTAGCGTCGGGGAGCTGTTTTTT

clone_size: NA
v_call: TRBV18
j_call: TRBJ2-2
d_call: NA
cdr3_aa: CASSRLARDTGELFF
cdr3_nt: TGTGCCAGCTCACGGTTGGCCAGGGACACCGGGGAGCTGTTTTTT

clone_size: NA
v_call: TRBV7-2
j_call: TRBJ2-3
d_call: NA
cdr3_aa: CASSLFALVTDTQYF
cdr3_nt: TGTGCCAGCAGCTTATTCGCGTTAGTAACAGATACGCAGTATTTT

clone_size: NA
v_call: TRBV15
j_call: TRBJ2-7
d_call: NA
cdr3_aa: CATSSPDSPYEQYF
cdr3_nt: TGTGCCACCAGCTCCCCGGACAGCCCCTACGAGCAGTACTTC

clone_size: NA
v_call: TRBV11-2
j_call: TRBJ2-5
d_call: TRBD2
cdr3_aa: CASSPGEAGGETQYF
cdr3_nt: TGTGCCAGCAGCCCTGGGGAAGCGGGGGGGGAGACCCAGTACTTC